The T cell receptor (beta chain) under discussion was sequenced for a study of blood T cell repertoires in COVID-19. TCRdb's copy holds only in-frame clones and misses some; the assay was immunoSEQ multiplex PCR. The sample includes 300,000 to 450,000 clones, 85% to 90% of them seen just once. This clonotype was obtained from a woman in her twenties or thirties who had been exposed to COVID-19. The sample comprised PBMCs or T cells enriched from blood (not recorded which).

The CDR3 protein is CASSQDRLVGYEQYF. Written as DNA, the CDR3 is TGCGCCAGCAGCCAAGATAGGCTAGTTGGCTACGAGCAGTACTTC. This sequence joins TRBV4-1 and TRBJ2-7; D is ambiguous. V was shortened by 0 bases and J by 3 bases, with 12 bases between the two germline ends. This CDR3 comprises 15 residues. In germline, CDR1 is MGHRA, CDR2 YSYEKL.